The rows below give T cell receptor beta chains drawn from one sample of a study of blood T cell repertoires in COVID-19. The repertoire was sequenced with immunoSEQ multiplex PCR; TCRdb's copy has only in-frame clones and lacks some. The sample holds tens of thousands of clones, about 89% seen once. Sequences were obtained from peripheral blood. The origin of the receptors is a human donor in a cohort sampled during active COVID-19. CDR3s include the opening cysteine and the closing phenylalanine or tryptophan. D genes are given only for firm matches. Size is stated for part of the rows, as once, few or many counts, or as a class when the clone is expanded.

CASSLNGGSGQGVLWSYNEQFF	TGTGCCAGCAGCTTAAATGGTGGTTCGGGACAGGGGGTATTGTGGTCCTACAATGAGCAGTTCTTC	TRBD1	-	TRBJ2-1	TRBV13
CASSQTSGTAVQYF	TGTGCCAGCAGCCAGACTAGCGGGACCGCCGTGCAGTACTTC	TRBD2	few	TRBJ2-7	TRBV7-2
CASKGTATLFGYTF	TGTGCCAGCAAAGGGACAGCCACCCTTTTTGGCTACACCTTC	TRBD1	-	TRBJ1-2	TRBV6-6
CASSLTGLGNEQFF	TGTGCCAGCAGCTTAACGGGACTCGGAAATGAGCAGTTCTTC	-	-	TRBJ2-1	TRBV7-3
CASSLIEDQPQHF	TGTGCCAGCAGCTTAATTGAGGATCAGCCCCAGCATTTT	-	few	TRBJ1-5	TRBV7-9
CSGRTSGSVETQYF	TGCAGCGGACGGACTAGCGGGAGCGTGGAGACCCAGTACTTC	TRBD2	-	TRBJ2-5	TRBV29-1
CASSVGTGQGDVTEAFF	TGTGCCAGCAGCGTCGGGACAGGGCAAGGGGACGTCACTGAAGCTTTCTTT	TRBD1	-	TRBJ1-1	TRBV9
CASTTTGINNEQFF	TGTGCCAGTACGACCACAGGGATAAACAATGAGCAGTTCTTC	-	-	TRBJ2-1	TRBV19
CASSSSGTAKPEAFF	TGTGCCAGCAGTTCTTCCGGGACAGCAAAACCTGAAGCTTTCTTT	TRBD1	-	TRBJ1-1	TRBV28
CAISEFEDQPQHF	TGTGCCATCAGTGAGTTTGAGGATCAGCCCCAGCATTTT	-	-	TRBJ1-5	TRBV10-3
CASSMTDNTEAFF	TGTGCCAGTAGTATGACAGACAACACTGAAGCTTTCTTT	-	-	TRBJ1-1	TRBV19
CASSTGQGVSESNQPQHF	TGTGCCAGCAGCACCGGACAGGGGGTTTCGGAAAGCAATCAGCCCCAGCATTTT	TRBD1	-	TRBJ1-5	TRBV5-5
CASSPNWPSYEQYF	TGTGCCAGCAGCCCCAATTGGCCATCCTACGAGCAGTACTTC	-	-	TRBJ2-7	TRBV27
CASSITPSGSEEQYF	TGTGCCAGTAGTATTACCCCTAGCGGGAGTGAAGAGCAGTACTTC	TRBD2	once	TRBJ2-7	TRBV19
CASSSGGQVNQPQHF	TGTGCCAGCAGCTCAGGGGGACAGGTTAATCAGCCCCAGCATTTT	TRBD1	-	TRBJ1-5	TRBV3-1/TRBV3-2
CASTGLPFSGNTIYF	TGTGCCAGCACTGGCTTACCATTCTCTGGAAACACCATATATTTT	-	-	TRBJ1-3	TRBV11-2
CASKGTSGRADTQYF	TGTGCCAGCAAGGGTACTAGCGGGAGGGCAGATACGCAGTATTTT	TRBD2	-	TRBJ2-3	TRBV2
CASSYGTLGQETQYF	TGTGCCAGCAGCTACGGGACTTTGGGCCAAGAGACCCAGTACTTC	-	-	TRBJ2-5	TRBV7-7
CASSTRTGAYEQYF	TGTGCCAGCAGCACTCGGACAGGGGCCTACGAGCAGTACTTC	TRBD1	-	TRBJ2-7	TRBV5-5
CATHRGHSTNTEAFF	TGTGCCACCCACCGCGGGCATTCTACGAACACTGAAGCTTTCTTT	-	-	TRBJ1-1	TRBV15
CASTFLIGSYEQYF	TGCGCCAGCACCTTTCTCATTGGGAGCTACGAGCAGTACTTC	-	-	TRBJ2-7	TRBV4-1
CASNGRTTVTEAFF	TGTGCCAGCAACGGCCGCACGACAGTCACTGAAGCTTTCTTT	-	-	TRBJ1-1	TRBV2
CATSDFPGYEQYF	TGTGCCACCAGTGATTTCCCCGGCTACGAGCAGTACTTC	-	few	TRBJ2-7	TRBV24-1
CASSQYLRTGQGFQETQYF	TGTGCCAGCAGCCAATACCTTCGAACGGGACAGGGCTTCCAAGAGACCCAGTACTTC	TRBD1	-	TRBJ2-5	TRBV3-1/TRBV3-2
CASSPGLAGLSEQFF	TGTGCCAGCAGCCCGGGACTAGCGGGGCTCAGTGAGCAGTTCTTC	TRBD2	-	TRBJ2-1	TRBV3-1/TRBV3-2
CATRSFGGEDQPQHF	TGTGCCACCCGATCGTTCGGGGGTGAGGATCAGCCCCAGCATTTT	-	-	TRBJ1-5	TRBV15
CASSLSLGEQYF	TGTGCCAGCAGTCTAAGTCTCGGGGAGCAGTACTTC	-	-	TRBJ2-7	TRBV28
CSADRLAGGSNTGELFF	TGCAGCGCCGATCGACTAGCGGGAGGGTCGAACACCGGGGAGCTGTTTTTT	TRBD2	-	TRBJ2-2	TRBV29-1
CASSLEGGTGELFF	TGTGCCAGCAGCTTAGAAGGGGGCACCGGGGAGCTGTTTTTT	-	-	TRBJ2-2	TRBV7-6
CASSTSLQRYEQFF	TGTGCCAGTAGTACTTCCCTCCAGCGATACGAGCAGTTCTTC	-	-	TRBJ2-1	TRBV19
CASSLRTDPYEQYF	TGCGCCAGCAGCTTGCGGACTGACCCCTACGAGCAGTACTTC	-	-	TRBJ2-7	TRBV5-1
CASSHGLAGFSNEQFF	TGTGCCAGCAGCCACGGACTAGCGGGATTTTCCAATGAGCAGTTCTTC	TRBD2	-	TRBJ2-1	TRBV14
CSARAAGEQYF	TGCAGTGCTAGAGCGGCGGGCGAGCAGTACTTC	-	-	TRBJ2-7	TRBV20-1
CASAGAGVSDTQYF	TGCGCCAGCGCTGGGGCAGGGGTCAGCGATACGCAGTATTTT	-	few	TRBJ2-3	TRBV5-1
CASSSNRVSNEQFF	TGTGCCAGCAGTTCGAACAGGGTAAGCAATGAGCAGTTCTTC	-	-	TRBJ2-1	TRBV27
CAWSDGDSSYEQYF	TGTGCCTGGAGTGACGGGGACAGTAGCTACGAGCAGTACTTC	TRBD1	-	TRBJ2-7	TRBV30
CAWSLGVYYGYTF	TGTGCCTGGAGCCTAGGAGTGTACTATGGCTACACCTTC	-	-	TRBJ1-2	TRBV30
CASSFREREKVRNNEQFF	TGCGCCAGCAGCTTCCGGGAGCGGGAGAAAGTTCGTAACAATGAGCAGTTCTTC	TRBD2	once	TRBJ2-1	TRBV5-1
CATSRDPADEQYF	TGTGCCACCAGCAGAGATCCAGCGGACGAGCAGTACTTC	-	-	TRBJ2-7	TRBV15
CASSLGSGDVYYGYTF	TGTGCCAGCAGCTTAGGCTCAGGGGATGTATACTATGGCTACACCTTC	-	-	TRBJ1-2	TRBV13
CASSYRQGTYGYTF	TGTGCCAGCAGTTACAGACAGGGGACCTATGGCTACACCTTC	TRBD1	-	TRBJ1-2	TRBV27